The 7 T cell receptor beta chains reported below all come from one sample, sequenced in a study of blood T cell repertoires in COVID-19. Data came from immunoSEQ multiplex PCR; TCRdb stores just in-frame clones and leaves some out. The sample has about 240,000 clones, around 90% seen once. Specimen: peripheral blood. These receptors were collected from a man in his fifties or sixties who had recovered from COVID-19.

This sequence joins TRBV25-1 and TRBJ1-6; D is perhaps TRBD1 (5 bases). Trimming pared 6 bases from V and 5 bases from J, leaving 11 bases between. The CDR3 has 14 residues. CDR1 is MGHDK and CDR2 is SYGVNS in the germline V gene. In DNA form, the CDR3 reads TGTGCCAGCAGGGGGGGAGGGAATAATTCACCCCTCCACTTT. It yields the protein CASRGGGNNSPLHF.

The chain employs TRBV19 and TRBJ1-2, with 8 bases that match TRBD1. J lost 7 bases, V lost 5 bases, and 15 bases had no gene match. The CDR3 covers 16 residues. CDR1 is LNHDA and CDR2 is SQIVND in the germline V gene (reference sequence). The CDR3, as DNA: TGTGCCAGTAGTTCCCCCTACGGACAGGGAGGCTCTGGCTACACCTTC. Protein sequence: CASSSPYGQGGSGYTF. The entire variable domain, with the rest obtained from reference TRBV19 and TRBJ1-2, is as follows: DGGITQSPKYLFRKEGQNVTLSCEQNLNHDAMYWYRQDPGQGLRLIYYSQIVNDFQKGDIAEGYSVSREKKESFPLTVTSAQKNPTAFYLCASSSPYGQGGSGYTFGSGTRLTVV.

The table lists this clone with a count of one. The gene calls are TRBV10-3 and TRBJ1-3; D is unresolved. The CDR3 loop spans 15 amino acids. Between the trimmed V and J ends, which lost 6 bases and 3 bases, there was a span of 15 bases. CDR1 is ENHRY, CDR2 SYGVKD, per germline. CDR3 protein: CAISPDVRSGNTIYF. CDR3 in DNA: TGTGCCATCAGCCCAGACGTCCGGAGTGGAAACACCATATATTTT.

This sequence joins TRBV25-1 and TRBJ2-2, with TRBD2 as a possible D gene (5 bases). This CDR3 is built from 15 residues. The germline CDR1 and CDR2 sequences are MGHDK and SYGVNS. V lost 3 bases to trimming and J lost 0 bases, with 8 bases between them. CDR3 in DNA: TGTGCCAGCAGTGACGGACTCGCGAACACCGGGGAGCTGTTTTTT. It encodes CASSDGLANTGELFF.

A note on this clone: At one end the junction does not follow the germline gene, possibly because of a read error. This chain links TRBV12-3 or TRBV12-4 with TRBJ1-1; 7 bases are a match to TRBD1. CDR3 size: 13 residues. CDR3 region: CASSFTGVTETFF. The CDR3 DNA reads TGTGCCAGCAGTTTTACAGGGGTCACTGAAACTTTCTTT.

The table lists this clone with a count of one. CDR3 in DNA: TGTGCCACCACTAGCGGGGGGAACTCCTACAATGAGCAGTTCTTC. Translation gives CATTSGGNSYNEQFF. V is TRBV6-5 and J is TRBJ2-1, with TRBD2 identical over 12 bases. Germline V gene data show CDR1 as MNHEY and CDR2 as SVGAGI. The CDR3 contains 15 residues. The junction had 4 bases not matched to a gene; V was cut back by 10 bases and J by 0 bases.

This chain connects TRBV19 to TRBJ1-2; weak D call: TRBD1 (6 bases). CDR1 and CDR2 from the germline V gene are LNHDA and SQIVND (reference sequence). The CDR3 covers 13 residues. V lost 3 bases and J lost 6, with 11 bases in between. The chain's CDR3 is CASSIWGRDGYTF. Written as DNA, the CDR3 is TGTGCCAGTAGTATTTGGGGGCGTGATGGCTACACCTTC.